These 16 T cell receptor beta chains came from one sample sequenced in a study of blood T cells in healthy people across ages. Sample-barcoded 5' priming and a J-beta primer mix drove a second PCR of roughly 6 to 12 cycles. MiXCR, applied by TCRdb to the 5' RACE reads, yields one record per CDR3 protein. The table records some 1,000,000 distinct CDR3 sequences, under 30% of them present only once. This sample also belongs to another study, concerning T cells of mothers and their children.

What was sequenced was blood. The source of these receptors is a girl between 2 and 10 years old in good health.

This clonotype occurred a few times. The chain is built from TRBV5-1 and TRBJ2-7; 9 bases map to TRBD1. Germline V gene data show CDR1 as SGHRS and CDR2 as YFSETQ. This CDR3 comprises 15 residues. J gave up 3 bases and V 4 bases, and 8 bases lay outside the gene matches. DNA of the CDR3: TGCGCCAGCAGCGTTAGGACAGGGGATCACTACGAGCAGTACTTC. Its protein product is CASSVRTGDHYEQYF. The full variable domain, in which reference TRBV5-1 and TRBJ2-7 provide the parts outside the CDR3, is KAGVTQTPRYLIKTRGQQVTLSCSPISGHRSVSWYQQTPGQGLQFLFEYFSETQRNKGNFPGRFSGRQFSNSRSEMNVSTLELGDSALYLCASSVRTGDHYEQYFGPGTRLTVT.

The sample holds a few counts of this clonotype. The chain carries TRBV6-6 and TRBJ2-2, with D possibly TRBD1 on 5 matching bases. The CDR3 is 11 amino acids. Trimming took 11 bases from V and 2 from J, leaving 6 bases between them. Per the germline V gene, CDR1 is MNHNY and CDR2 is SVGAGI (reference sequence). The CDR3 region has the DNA TGTGCCGGGGCTAACACCGGGGAGCTGTTTTTT. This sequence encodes CAGANTGELFF.

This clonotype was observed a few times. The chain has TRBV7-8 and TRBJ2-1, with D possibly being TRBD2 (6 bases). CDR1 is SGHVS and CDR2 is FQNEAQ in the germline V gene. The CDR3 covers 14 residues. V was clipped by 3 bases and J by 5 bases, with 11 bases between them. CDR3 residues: CASSLGGENNEQFF. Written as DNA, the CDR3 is TGTGCCAGCAGCTTGGGCGGGGAGAACAATGAGCAGTTCTTC. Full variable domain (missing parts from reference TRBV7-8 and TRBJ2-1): GAGVSQSPRYKVAKRGQDVALRCDPISGHVSLFWYQQALGQGPEFLTYFQNEAQLDKSGLPSDRFFAERPEGSVSTLKIQRTQQEDSAVYLCASSLGGENNEQFFGPGTRLTVL.

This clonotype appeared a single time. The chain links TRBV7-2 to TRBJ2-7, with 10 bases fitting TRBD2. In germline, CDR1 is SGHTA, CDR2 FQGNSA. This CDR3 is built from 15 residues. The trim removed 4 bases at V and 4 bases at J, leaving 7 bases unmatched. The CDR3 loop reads CASSSGLAARYEQYF. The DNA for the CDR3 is TGTGCCAGCAGCTCAGGACTAGCGGCCCGGTACGAGCAGTACTTC.

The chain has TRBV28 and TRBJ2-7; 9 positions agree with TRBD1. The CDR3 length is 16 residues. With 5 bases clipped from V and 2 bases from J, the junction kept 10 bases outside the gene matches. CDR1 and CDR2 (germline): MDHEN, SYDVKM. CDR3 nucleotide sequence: TGTGCCAGCAGTCGGACAGGGGATCTAGCGGCCTACGAGCAGTACTTC. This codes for CASSRTGDLAAYEQYF.

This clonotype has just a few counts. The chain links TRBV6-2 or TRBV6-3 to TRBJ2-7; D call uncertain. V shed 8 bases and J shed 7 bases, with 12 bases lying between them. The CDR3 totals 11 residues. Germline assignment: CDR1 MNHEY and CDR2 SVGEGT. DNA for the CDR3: TGTGCCAGCGGGCCCCGGTCAGAGCAGTACTTC. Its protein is CASGPRSEQYF.

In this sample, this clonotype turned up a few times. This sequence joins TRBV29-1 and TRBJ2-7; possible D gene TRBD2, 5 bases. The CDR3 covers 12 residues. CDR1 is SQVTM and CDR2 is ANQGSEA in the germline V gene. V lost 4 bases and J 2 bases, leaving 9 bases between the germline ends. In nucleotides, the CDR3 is TGCAGCGTTGTCGAGCGGACCTACGAGCAGTACTTC. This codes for CSVVERTYEQYF.

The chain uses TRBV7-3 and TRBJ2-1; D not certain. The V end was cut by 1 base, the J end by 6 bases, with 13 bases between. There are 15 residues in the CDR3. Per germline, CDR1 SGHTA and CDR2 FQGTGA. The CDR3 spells CASSLSLSNLNEQFF. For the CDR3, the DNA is TGTGCCAGCAGCTTAAGCCTCTCTAATCTCAATGAGCAGTTCTTC.

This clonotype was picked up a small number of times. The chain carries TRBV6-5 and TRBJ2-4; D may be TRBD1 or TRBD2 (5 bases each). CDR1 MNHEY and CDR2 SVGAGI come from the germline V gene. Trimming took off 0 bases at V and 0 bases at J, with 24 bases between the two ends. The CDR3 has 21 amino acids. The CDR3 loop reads CASSYSWGALREGIAKNIQYF. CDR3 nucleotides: TGTGCCAGCAGTTACTCATGGGGCGCCCTTAGAGAGGGGATAGCCAAAAACATTCAGTACTTC.

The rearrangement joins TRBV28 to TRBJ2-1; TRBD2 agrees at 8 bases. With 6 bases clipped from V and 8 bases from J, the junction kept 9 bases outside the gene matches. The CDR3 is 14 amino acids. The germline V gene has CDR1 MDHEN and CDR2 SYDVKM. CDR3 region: CASRETGTSDEQFF. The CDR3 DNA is TGTGCCAGCAGGGAAACGGGGACTAGTGATGAGCAGTTCTTC.

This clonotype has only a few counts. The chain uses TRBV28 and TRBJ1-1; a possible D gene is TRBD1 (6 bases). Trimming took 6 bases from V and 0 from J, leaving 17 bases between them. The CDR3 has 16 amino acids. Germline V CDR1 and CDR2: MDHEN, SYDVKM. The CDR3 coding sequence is TGTGCCAGCAGCCCCACCCAGGACAGCTTGAACACTGAAGCTTTCTTT. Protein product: CASSPTQDSLNTEAFF.

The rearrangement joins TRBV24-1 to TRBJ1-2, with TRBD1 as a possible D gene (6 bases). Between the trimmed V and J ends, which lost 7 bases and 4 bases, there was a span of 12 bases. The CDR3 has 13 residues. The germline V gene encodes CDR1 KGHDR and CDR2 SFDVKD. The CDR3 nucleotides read TGTGCCACCAGCGAGAGGGGGACCTATGGCTACACCTTC. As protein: CATSERGTYGYTF.

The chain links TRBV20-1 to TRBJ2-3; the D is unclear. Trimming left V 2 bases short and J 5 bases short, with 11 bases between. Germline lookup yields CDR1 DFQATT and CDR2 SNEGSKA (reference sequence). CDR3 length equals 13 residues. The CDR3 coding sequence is TGCAGTGCTAGAAACATCGCAGGAGATACGCAGTATTTT. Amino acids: CSARNIAGDTQYF.

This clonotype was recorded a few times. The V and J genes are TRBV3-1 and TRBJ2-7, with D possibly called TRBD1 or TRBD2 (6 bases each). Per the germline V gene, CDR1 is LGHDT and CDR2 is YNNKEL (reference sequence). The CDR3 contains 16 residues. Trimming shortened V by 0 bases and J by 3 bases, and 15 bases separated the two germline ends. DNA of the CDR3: TGTGCCAGCAGCCAAGAAGTCGGGGGCCCGAACTACGAGCAGTACTTC. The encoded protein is CASSQEVGGPNYEQYF.

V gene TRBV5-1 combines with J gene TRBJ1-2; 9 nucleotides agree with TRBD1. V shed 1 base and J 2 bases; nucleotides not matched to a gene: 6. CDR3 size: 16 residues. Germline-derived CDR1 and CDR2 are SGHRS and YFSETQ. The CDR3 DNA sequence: TGCGCCAGCAGCTTGATCGGGACAGGGCAAAACTATGGCTACACCTTC. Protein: CASSLIGTGQNYGYTF. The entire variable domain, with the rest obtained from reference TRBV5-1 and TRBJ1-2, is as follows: KAGVTQTPRYLIKTRGQQVTLSCSPISGHRSVSWYQQTPGQGLQFLFEYFSETQRNKGNFPGRFSGRQFSNSRSEMNVSTLELGDSALYLCASSLIGTGQNYGYTFGSGTRLTVV.

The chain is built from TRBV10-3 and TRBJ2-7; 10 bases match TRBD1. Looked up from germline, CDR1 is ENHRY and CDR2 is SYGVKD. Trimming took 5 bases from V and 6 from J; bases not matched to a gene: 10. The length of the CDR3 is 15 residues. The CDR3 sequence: CAISRQGARGTEQYF. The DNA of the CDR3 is TGTGCCATCAGTCGACAGGGGGCAAGGGGCACCGAGCAGTACTTC.